Presented here are 20 T cell receptor beta chains from one specimen sequenced in a study of cytomegalovirus exposure and HLA in healthy donors. With 60 Vbeta and 13 Jbeta primers, the PCR was carried out. Sequencing used immunoSEQ multiplex PCR; TCRdb keeps in-frame clones, though not all of them. The sample yields approximately 120,000 clones, 55% to 75% seen once. Material: PBMCs. All receptors come from a woman in her seventies in good health and CMV-seropositive.

This chain links TRBV14 with TRBJ1-1; D uncertain. The germline V and J ends were trimmed by 1 base and 4 bases, with 10 bases remaining between them. This CDR3 is 14 amino acids long. Germline CDR1 is SGHDN and CDR2 is FVKESK. The CDR3 DNA reads as TGTGCCAGCAGCCAAGGCTTGTCGGTCACTGAAGCTTTCTTT. This codes for CASSQGLSVTEAFF.

This clone occurred a few times. This chain links TRBV9 with TRBJ1-4, with D maybe TRBD1 (5 bases). There are 14 residues in the CDR3. CDR1 is SGDLS and CDR2 is YYNGEE in the germline V gene. Trimming shortened V by 5 bases and J by 13 bases, and 21 bases separated the two germline ends. The CDR3 nucleotides are TGTGCCAGCAGGGATGACAGTCTCTCGGGTAGACTGTTTTTT. Translating it yields CASRDDSLSGRLFF.

V is TRBV4-1 and J is TRBJ1-2; the D is unclear. Trimming took 1 base from V and 8 from J, leaving 11 bases between them. Germline CDR1 is MGHRA and CDR2 is YSYEKL. CDR3 size: 13 residues. This CDR3 reads CASSQAGYEGYTF. As DNA, the CDR3 is TGCGCCAGCAGCCAAGCGGGGTATGAGGGCTACACCTTC.

The table lists this clone with a count of one. V is TRBV27 and J is TRBJ1-4; 7 nucleotides align to TRBD1. CDR3 length: 13 residues. Looked up from germline, CDR1 is MNHEY and CDR2 is SMNVEV (reference sequence). Losses at the gene ends were 8 bases for V and 7 bases for J; bases not matched to a gene: 7. This chain's CDR3 is CASRPRDSEKLFF. The CDR3 DNA reads as TGTGCCAGCCGACCCCGGGACAGTGAAAAACTGTTTTTT. Full variable domain (outside the CDR3, taken from reference TRBV27 and TRBJ1-4): EAQVTQNPRYLITVTGKKLTVTCSQNMNHEYMSWYRQDPGLGLRQIYYSMNVEVTDKGDVPEGYKVSRKEKRNFPLILESPSPNQTSLYFCASRPRDSEKLFFGSGTQLSVL.

The chain has TRBV7-9 and TRBJ1-4; 7 nucleotides agree with TRBD1. Germline trimming cut 8 bases from V and 5 bases from J; bases unmatched to any gene: 2. Germline V gene lookup returns CDR1 SEHNR and CDR2 FQNEAQ (reference sequence). CDR3 length: 12 amino acids. The CDR3, as DNA: TGTGCCAGCCAGACAGGGAATGAAAAACTGTTTTTT. Translation: CASQTGNEKLFF. Full variable domain (outside the CDR3, taken from reference TRBV7-9 and TRBJ1-4): DTGVSQNPRHKITKRGQNVTFRCDPISEHNRLYWYRQTLGQGPEFLTYFQNEAQLEKSRLLSDRFSAERPKGSFSTLEIQRTEQGDSAMYLCASQTGNEKLFFGSGTQLSVL.

This clone was counted once. The chain couples TRBV19 to TRBJ1-1; TRBD1 matches 7 bases. In germline, CDR1 is LNHDA, CDR2 SQIVND (reference sequence). V dropped 9 bases and J dropped 4; count of bases not matched to a gene: 8. The length of the CDR3 is 13 residues. CDR3 sequence: CASQRGPGTEAFF. The DNA of the CDR3 is TGTGCCAGCCAAAGGGGGCCAGGCACTGAAGCTTTCTTT.

This clone was recorded a few times. The germline gene is not matched at one end of the junction; a read error may be the cause. The chain uses TRBV7-9 and TRBJ1-2, with D maybe TRBD1 (5 bases). This CDR3 is 12 amino acids long. Per the germline V gene, CDR1 is SEHNR and CDR2 is FQNEAQ (reference sequence). DNA for the CDR3: TGTTCCAGCAGCTTAGTAGGGGATGGCTACACCTTC. Translated: CSSSLVGDGYTF.

The chain recombines TRBV7-2 with TRBJ2-3; D is perhaps TRBD2 (5 bases). The CDR3 is 14 amino acids. V was clipped by 2 bases and J by 3 bases, with 9 bases between them. Germline V CDR1 and CDR2: SGHTA, FQGNSA. The chain's CDR3 is CASSLNGVTDTQYF. CDR3 nucleotides: TGTGCCAGCAGCTTAAACGGGGTTACAGATACGCAGTATTTT. The full variable domain, in which reference TRBV7-2 and TRBJ2-3 provide the parts outside the CDR3, is GAGVSQSPSNKVTEKGKDVELRCDPISGHTALYWYRQSLGQGLEFLIYFQGNSAPDKSGLPSDRFSAERTGGSVSTLTIQRTQQEDSAVYLCASSLNGVTDTQYFGPGTRLTVL.

The chain links TRBV4-3 to TRBJ1-5; maybe TRBD1 (6 bases). This CDR3 is 14 amino acids long. Germline CDR1 LGHNA, CDR2 YSLEER. Trimming stripped 1 base from V and 7 bases from J, with 11 bases between. The CDR3 sequence: CASSQAQGTQPQHF. In nucleotides, the CDR3 is TGCGCCAGCAGCCAAGCGCAGGGGACCCAGCCCCAGCATTTT.

The V gene is TRBV18, the J gene TRBJ1-2; no reliable D call. This CDR3 region has 14 residues. V lost 0 bases and J 5 bases, leaving 10 bases between the germline ends. Germline CDR1 is KGHSH and CDR2 is LQKENI. DNA of the CDR3: TGTGCCAGCTCACCACCCCAGCCGGGGTATGGCTACACCTTC. It codes for CASSPPQPGYGYTF.

This chain connects TRBV6-1 to TRBJ1-1; D remains ambiguous. The V gene's germline CDR1 is MNHNS and CDR2 SASEGT. Trimming pared 4 bases from V and 4 bases from J, leaving 10 bases between. This CDR3 is 13 amino acids long. CDR3 amino acids: CASSGQVVTEAFF. CDR3 sequence (DNA): TGTGCCAGCAGTGGGCAGGTCGTCACTGAAGCTTTCTTT.

The rearrangement joins TRBV20-1 to TRBJ2-5, with D perhaps TRBD2 (6 bases). From germline, CDR1 is DFQATT and CDR2 SNEGSKA (reference sequence). The V gene lost 5 bases and the J gene lost 2 bases, with 6 bases spanning the gap. CDR3 length: 11 residues. CDR3 region: CSAREQETQYF. The CDR3 nucleotides are TGCAGTGCTCGGGAGCAAGAGACCCAGTACTTC.

The genes are TRBV7-9 and TRBJ1-4; D not resolved. This CDR3 region has 15 residues. V shed 1 base and J shed 3 bases, with 9 bases lying between them. Germline-derived CDR1 and CDR2 are SEHNR and FQNEAQ (reference sequence). The CDR3 is CASSLGRGANEKLFF. As DNA, the CDR3 is TGTGCCAGCAGCTTAGGGCGGGGTGCTAATGAAAAACTGTTTTTT.

This sequence joins TRBV6-5 and TRBJ2-5; 7 positions match TRBD1. The CDR3 has 15 residues. J was trimmed by 3 bases and V by 6 bases; bases with no gene match: 10. Germline V gene data show CDR1 as MNHEY and CDR2 as SVGAGI. CDR3 DNA sequence: TGTGCCAGCAGACGTTCCGGGACAGCCGAAGAGACCCAGTACTTC. Protein: CASRRSGTAEETQYF.

The CDR3 loop reads CASRGGPNTGELFF. For the CDR3, the DNA is TGTGCCAGCAGGGGGGGGCCGAACACCGGGGAGCTGTTTTTT. The genes are TRBV5-4 and TRBJ2-2; D is possibly TRBD2 (7 bases). Trimming stripped 5 bases from V and 0 bases from J, with 8 bases between. The CDR3 contains 14 residues. The germline CDR1 and CDR2 sequences are SGHNT and YYREEE (reference sequence).

The chain links TRBV5-1 to TRBJ2-7; TRBD2 agrees at 8 bases. The CDR3 is 15 residues long. After removal of 0 bases from V and 0 bases from J, the junction contained 2 bases not matched to a gene. Germline CDR1 and CDR2: SGHRS and YFSETQ. The CDR3 is CASSLEAGGSYEQYF. The DNA for the CDR3 is TGCGCCAGCAGCTTGGAGGCGGGGGGCTCCTACGAGCAGTACTTC.

This sequence joins TRBV29-1 and TRBJ2-2; 8 nucleotides line up with TRBD1. CDR3 length: 14 residues. Germline CDR1 and CDR2: SQVTM and ANQGSEA. V lost 5 bases to trimming and J lost 6 bases; unmatched junction nucleotides: 8. The CDR3 DNA reads as TGCAGCGTTAGGACAGGGATGAGGGCCGGGGAGCTGTTTTTT. Encoded protein: CSVRTGMRAGELFF.

The CDR3 sequence is CASSLSTVAKNIQYF. The CDR3 coding sequence is TGTGCCAGCAGCTTATCAACGGTAGCCAAAAACATTCAGTACTTC. The chain joins TRBV13 to TRBJ2-4; D ambiguous. Trimming removed 2 bases from V and 0 bases from J, with 8 bases in between. The CDR3 covers 15 residues. Germline CDR1 and CDR2: PRHDT and FYEKMQ (reference sequence).

This clone was counted a few times. This rearrangement joins TRBV10-3 to TRBJ2-1; 10 bases match TRBD1. V trimming: 6 bases; J trimming: 7 bases; junction bases outside the gene matches: 3. The CDR3 spans 13 residues. The germline CDR1 and CDR2 sequences are ENHRY and SYGVKD. CDR3 in amino acids: CAISRTGGNEQFF. The CDR3 DNA reads TGTGCCATCAGCCGGACAGGGGGAAATGAGCAGTTCTTC.

The sample holds a few counts of this clone. This sequence joins TRBV9 and TRBJ1-2; D call uncertain. Trimming shortened V by 4 bases and J by 5 bases, and 15 bases separated the two germline ends. The CDR3 length is 14 residues. CDR1 and CDR2 (germline): SGDLS, YYNGEE. In nucleotides, the CDR3 is TGTGCCAGCAGCCCCCCAGGCCCGTGGTATGGCTACACCTTC. Its translation is CASSPPGPWYGYTF.